This TCR beta chain was retrieved from a study of blood T cell repertoires in COVID-19. Looking at the study overall: Researchers got acute and convalescent COVID-19 samples from the United States, Italy and Spain.

V lost 3 bases to trimming and J lost 7 bases, with 17 bases between them. The CDR3 contains 14 residues. Germline V gene lookup returns CDR1 SGDLS and CDR2 YYNGEE. This clone was detected only a few times. Produced via immunoSEQ multiplex PCR; TCRdb's table is partial and in-frame only. This sample has about 270,000 clones; about 88% occur once, and the top ten carry approximately 3%. Grouping used clinical history reported by participants in a survey and questionnaire. The receptor's source is a woman in her fifties or sixties who had recovered from COVID-19. Material for sequencing was PBMCs or T cells enriched from blood (not recorded which). The chain combines TRBV9 with TRBJ2-7; D perhaps matches TRBD1 (6 bases). CDR3 amino acids: CASSARDIEGEQYF. The CDR3 DNA reads as TGTGCCAGCAGCGCACGGGACATCGAAGGGGAGCAGTACTTC.